This T cell receptor (beta chain) was captured by sequencing in a study of blood T cell repertoires in COVID-19. Study at large: PBMCs, B-cell-depleted T cells, or T cells were the source of the cDNA or gDNA that made up the material.

As processed by the authors: By means of reference gene primer amplification, nucleated cell counts were estimated. Profiled with immunoSEQ multiplex PCR; TCRdb holds only in-frame clones, not every one. That table is the source of V, J and clone size, and D and trimming were worked out from the DNA. The sample holds about 170,000 clones; 83% are singletons and the top ten take roughly 2%. There are 16 residues in the CDR3. V lost 3 bases and J lost 0, with 12 bases in between. CDR1 LNHDA and CDR2 SQIVND come from the germline V gene (reference sequence). The receptor was isolated from an elderly woman with acute or convalescent COVID-19. This sequence joins TRBV19 and TRBJ1-3; D is unresolved. What was sequenced was peripheral blood. CDR3 region: CASSIFFGDSGNTIYF. In DNA form, the CDR3 reads TGTGCCAGTAGTATCTTCTTCGGGGACTCTGGAAACACCATATATTTT. The whole variable domain, filled in from reference TRBV19 and TRBJ1-3, reads DGGITQSPKYLFRKEGQNVTLSCEQNLNHDAMYWYRQDPGQGLRLIYYSQIVNDFQKGDIAEGYSVSREKKESFPLTVTSAQKNPTAFYLCASSIFFGDSGNTIYFGEGSWLTVV.